Below, 21 T cell receptor beta chains from the same sample are listed, as sequenced in a study of T cells in Graves' hyperthyroidism and ophthalmopathy. Authors of the study amplified TCR beta CDR3 regions from RNA transcripts. First-round RT-PCR targeting the TCR CDR3 was performed with the HTBI primer set. TCRdb called the multiplex PCR reads again in MiXCR, with one record for every CDR3 protein. The sample lists hundreds of thousands of distinct CDR3 sequences; 14% were seen once. Sequencing was done on a sample of blood. These receptors were collected from a woman aged 30 to 39 with Graves' hyperthyroidism.

This clonotype appeared a few times. The chain carries TRBV27 and TRBJ2-5; D is possibly TRBD1 (6 bases). The CDR3 spans 15 residues. The germline gives CDR1 MNHEY, CDR2 SMNVEV (reference sequence). V was trimmed by 4 bases and J by 1 base, leaving 13 bases between them. CDR3 amino acids: CASSYRVPIQETQYF. The CDR3 bases are TGTGCCAGCAGTTACAGGGTCCCCATCCAAGAGACCCAGTACTTC.

This clonotype was seen only a few times. V and J are TRBV3-1 and TRBJ2-5, with unresolved D. This CDR3 is built from 14 residues. Trimming removed 1 base at V and 1 base at J, with 7 bases between. The germline V gene encodes CDR1 LGHDT and CDR2 YNNKEL (reference sequence). The CDR3 DNA reads as TGTGCCAGCAGCCAAGGACGGTTCCAAGAGACCCAGTACTTC. Its protein product is CASSQGRFQETQYF.

The CDR3 region is CASSPRGGGMRSYNEQFF. The CDR3 coding sequence is TGTGCCAGCAGCCCTAGAGGGGGAGGGATGCGATCTTACAATGAGCAGTTCTTC. V gene TRBV7-6 combines with J gene TRBJ2-1; possibly TRBD2 for D (7 bases). V lost 5 bases to trimming and J lost 4 bases, with 24 bases between them. Germline lookup yields CDR1 SGHVS and CDR2 FNYEAQ. CDR3 length equals 18 residues.

This clonotype was seen repeatedly, ten times or more. The chain carries TRBV28 and TRBJ2-7, with a weak D call TRBD1 (7 bases). The CDR3 has 13 amino acids. Trimming removed 3 bases from V and 4 bases from J, with 10 bases in between. From germline, CDR1 is MDHEN and CDR2 SYDVKM. This CDR3 reads CASSLPGGYEQYF. The CDR3 nucleotides are TGTGCCAGCAGTTTGCCAGGGGGGTACGAGCAGTACTTC.

At least ten counts were recorded for this clonotype. The chain couples TRBV2 to TRBJ1-5, with D unclear. Trimming left V 3 bases short and J 3 bases short, with 9 bases between. CDR1 is SNHLY, CDR2 FYNNEI, per germline. The CDR3 extends over 14 amino acids. CDR3 DNA: TGTGCCAGCAGTGATCAAGGAACCAATCAGCCCCAGCATTTT. Its protein is CASSDQGTNQPQHF.

This clonotype was detected only a few times. The rearrangement uses TRBV28 and TRBJ2-1; 8 nucleotides line up with TRBD2. Trimming removed 7 bases from V and 9 bases from J; junction bases left unmatched: 2. Looked up from germline, CDR1 is MDHEN and CDR2 is SYDVKM. The length of the CDR3 is 11 residues. Written as DNA, the CDR3 is TGTGCCAGCAAGGCGGGAGGTGAGCAGTTCTTC. It specifies CASKAGGEQFF.

This clonotype was counted many times. The CDR3 reads CASSPLADTHWGNQPQHF. DNA for the CDR3: TGTGCCAGCAGCCCCTTGGCGGACACTCATTGGGGCAATCAGCCCCAGCATTTT. The chain carries TRBV28 and TRBJ1-5, with D tentatively TRBD1 (5 bases). The CDR3 covers 18 residues. The germline V gene encodes CDR1 MDHEN and CDR2 SYDVKM. V was clipped by 6 bases and J by 2 bases, with 23 bases between them. Drawing the rest from reference TRBV28 and TRBJ1-5, the complete variable domain is DVKVTQSSRYLVKRTGEKVFLECVQDMDHENMFWYRQDPGLGLRLIYFSYDVKMKEKGDIPEGYSVSREKKERFSLILESASTNQTSMYLCASSPLADTHWGNQPQHFGDGTRLSIL.

There are many counts of this clonotype. CDR3 region: CASIPEGPQSSYEQYF. As DNA, the CDR3 is TGTGCCAGCATACCCGAGGGTCCCCAAAGCTCCTACGAGCAGTACTTC. This chain connects TRBV2 to TRBJ2-7; a weak D match, TRBD2 (5 bases). The V end lost 7 bases, the J end lost 0 bases, and 19 bases lay between the germline ends. This CDR3 spans 16 amino acids. Per the germline V gene, CDR1 is SNHLY and CDR2 is FYNNEI.

This chain connects TRBV20-1 to TRBJ2-1; 8 nucleotides line up with TRBD2. CDR1 and CDR2 (germline): DFQATT, SNEGSKA (reference sequence). V was clipped by 6 bases and J by 15 bases; unmatched bases: 13. This CDR3 spans 12 amino acids. In DNA, the CDR3 is TGCAGTGCCGGAACCAATAGCGGGATGCCGTTCTTC. It encodes CSAGTNSGMPFF.

This clonotype has just a few counts. The V call is TRBV6-2 or TRBV6-3, the J call TRBJ2-1; the match to TRBD2 covers 8 bases. Germline V gene lookup returns CDR1 MNHEY and CDR2 SVGEGT. Germline trimming cut 0 bases from V and 4 bases from J; bases unmatched to any gene: 2. This CDR3 comprises 15 residues. The CDR3 reads CASSYSVAGYNEQFF. As DNA, the CDR3 is TGTGCCAGCAGTTACTCGGTAGCGGGGTACAATGAGCAGTTCTTC.

This clonotype has at least ten counts. The genes are TRBV2 and TRBJ1-5; D not certain. The V and J ends lost 4 bases and 3 bases respectively, with 10 bases between them. The CDR3 is made up of 14 amino acids. CDR1 and CDR2 (germline): SNHLY, FYNNEI. CDR3 coding DNA: TGTGCCAGCAGTGTAGAAATGATCAATCAGCCCCAGCATTTT. Translating it yields CASSVEMINQPQHF.

The sample holds a few counts of this clonotype. This rearrangement joins TRBV27 to TRBJ1-1, with D unclear. The germline V and J ends were trimmed by 3 bases and 0 bases, with 8 bases remaining between them. The CDR3 is 14 residues long. Germline CDR1 MNHEY, CDR2 SMNVEV (reference sequence). CDR3 amino acids: CASSLRYMNTEAFF. CDR3 coding DNA: TGTGCCAGCAGTTTGCGGTACATGAACACTGAAGCTTTCTTT.

The V call is TRBV27, the J call TRBJ1-4; maybe TRBD1 (5 bases). The CDR3 sequence is 14 residues long. Per germline, CDR1 MNHEY and CDR2 SMNVEV (reference sequence). The V end was cut by 5 bases, the J end by 7 bases, with 14 bases between. The CDR3 DNA is TGTGCCAGCAGTCACAATACAGGTGGTGAAAAACTGTTTTTT. It yields the protein CASSHNTGGEKLFF. Drawing the rest from reference TRBV27 and TRBJ1-4, the complete variable domain is EAQVTQNPRYLITVTGKKLTVTCSQNMNHEYMSWYRQDPGLGLRQIYYSMNVEVTDKGDVPEGYKVSRKEKRNFPLILESPSPNQTSLYFCASSHNTGGEKLFFGSGTQLSVL.

At least ten counts were recorded for this clonotype. V gene TRBV15 combines with J gene TRBJ1-4; 10 nucleotides agree with TRBD1. The length of the CDR3 is 16 residues. Looked up from germline, CDR1 is LNHNV and CDR2 is YYDKDF (reference sequence). J lost 6 bases, V lost 4 bases, and 8 bases had no gene match. The CDR3 nucleotides read TGTGCCACCAGCACCACCGACAGGGGGCTCGATGAAAAACTGTTTTTT. Translated, it gives CATSTTDRGLDEKLFF.

This chain links TRBV4-3 with TRBJ2-3; D assignment may be TRBD1 or TRBD2 (5 bases each). V dropped 4 bases and J dropped 5 bases, with 7 bases sitting between them. Germline V gene lookup returns CDR1 LGHNA and CDR2 YSLEER. The CDR3 is 12 amino acids. The CDR3 spells CASSPGRDTQYF. CDR3 DNA sequence: TGCGCCAGCAGCCCGGGGCGAGATACGCAGTATTTT.

The sample holds many counts of this clonotype. The chain carries TRBV2 and TRBJ1-3; no firm D call. The V gene lost 6 bases and the J gene lost 3 bases, with 12 bases spanning the gap. The CDR3 consists of 14 residues. Per the germline V gene, CDR1 is SNHLY and CDR2 is FYNNEI. CDR3 bases: TGTGCCAGCAGATCTCTCAGGAATGGAAACACCATATATTTT. The encoded protein is CASRSLRNGNTIYF. The entire variable domain, with the rest obtained from reference TRBV2 and TRBJ1-3, is as follows: EPEVTQTPSHQVTQMGQEVILRCVPISNHLYFYWYRQILGQKVEFLVSFYNNEISEKSEIFDDQFSVERPDGSNFTLKIRSTKLEDSAMYFCASRSLRNGNTIYFGEGSWLTVV.

This clonotype was seen ten or more times. This rearrangement joins TRBV6-1 to TRBJ1-1, with 9 positions matching TRBD1. The trim removed 7 bases at V and 1 base at J, leaving 4 bases unmatched. From germline, CDR1 is MNHNS and CDR2 SASEGT. The CDR3 has 14 residues. The CDR3 loop is CASTGQGTNTEAFF. DNA of the CDR3: TGTGCCAGCACCGGACAGGGGACGAACACTGAAGCTTTCTTT.

This clonotype was found many times. The chain couples TRBV2 to TRBJ2-1; D perhaps matches TRBD2 (5 bases). The CDR3 is 13 amino acids. CDR1 is SNHLY and CDR2 is FYNNEI in the germline V gene. Trimming took off 9 bases at V and 14 bases at J, with 23 bases between the two ends. CDR3 region: CARGEGGDQFEFF. For the CDR3, the DNA is TGTGCCAGGGGAGAAGGTGGCGACCAATTCGAGTTCTTC.

At least ten counts were recorded for this clonotype. This chain joins TRBV7-2 and TRBJ2-7; 7 bases agree with TRBD1. Germline-derived CDR1 and CDR2 are SGHTA and FQGNSA. This CDR3 is built from 15 residues. V dropped 6 bases and J dropped 5; count of bases not matched to a gene: 13. The CDR3 is CASSLTQDRWHEQYF. The CDR3 DNA follows: TGTGCCAGCAGTTTAACCCAGGACAGGTGGCACGAGCAGTACTTC.

In its sample, this clonotype was seen a few times. The V and J genes are TRBV19 and TRBJ2-5, with no clear D. V gave up 4 bases and J gave up 4 bases, with 10 bases separating them. The CDR3 runs to 13 residues. Germline CDR1 and CDR2: LNHDA and SQIVND (reference sequence). The CDR3 bases are TGTGCCAGTAGTAGCGACTTACTAGAGACCCAGTACTTC. Its protein product is CASSSDLLETQYF.

The chain couples TRBV28 to TRBJ1-1; D ambiguous. The CDR3 spans 16 residues. Trimming removed 3 bases from V and 0 bases from J, with 14 bases in between. Germline V gene data show CDR1 as MDHEN and CDR2 as SYDVKM. The CDR3 reads CASSFVGVALNTEAFF. CDR3 DNA sequence: TGTGCCAGCAGTTTCGTCGGGGTTGCACTGAACACTGAAGCTTTCTTT. The variable domain in full, with the rest retrieved from reference TRBV28 and TRBJ1-1, is DVKVTQSSRYLVKRTGEKVFLECVQDMDHENMFWYRQDPGLGLRLIYFSYDVKMKEKGDIPEGYSVSREKKERFSLILESASTNQTSMYLCASSFVGVALNTEAFFGQGTRLTVV.